Below are 7 T cell receptor beta chains sequenced from a single sample in a study of long-term antiretroviral therapy in people with HIV. The libraries were made with immunoSEQ v3.0 at survey level. Measured with immunoSEQ multiplex PCR; TCRdb has only the in-frame clones, and not every one. The sample gives 25,000 to 30,000 clones, 93% of which show up once; about 9.4% is in the top ten. Sample: unsorted PBMCs, taken 6.2 years after starting antiretroviral therapy. The origin of the receptors is a man aged 40-49 years with HIV.

This chain uses TRBV13 with TRBJ2-1, with 7 bases fitting TRBD2. This CDR3 comprises 20 residues. Germline CDR1 PRHDT, CDR2 FYEKMQ (reference sequence). V lost 5 bases and J lost 7; bases outside the gene matches: 26. CDR3: CASSPPGGSSGLSTSNEQFF. The CDR3 DNA is TGTGCCAGCAGCCCCCCTGGCGGGAGTTCCGGACTCTCAACTTCAAATGAGCAGTTCTTC.

This clone appeared a single time. The gene calls are TRBV23-1 and TRBJ1-2, with D maybe TRBD1 (5 bases). TRBV23-1 is treated as an ORF (open reading frame) with a function not yet certain. V was trimmed by 10 bases and J by 0 bases, leaving 21 bases between them. The CDR3 contains 16 residues. The CDR3 here is CATRATGGTSNYGYTF. The CDR3 DNA is TGCGCCACCAGGGCAACGGGTGGGACGTCTAACTATGGCTACACCTTC.

This chain joins TRBV4-2 and TRBJ2-2; 12 nucleotides align to TRBD2. Germline loops: CDR1 LGHNA, CDR2 YNFKEQ. Trimming at V came to 6 bases and at J to 7 bases, leaving 9 bases not matched to a gene. This CDR3 contains 16 residues. The CDR3 here is CASRPRLAGANGELFF. Here the CDR3 DNA reads TGTGCCAGCAGACCCCGACTAGCGGGAGCGAACGGGGAGCTGTTTTTT.

This clone has a single count. V usage is TRBV7-6 and J usage is TRBJ2-2, with D perhaps TRBD1 (8 bases). Germline V lookup: CDR1 SGHVS, CDR2 FNYEAQ. The CDR3 is made up of 15 amino acids. V was pared by 5 bases and J by 7 bases, with 17 bases between. CDR3 residues: CASSGGARGLGELFF. The CDR3 DNA is TGTGCCAGCAGCGGGGGGGCCAGGGGGCTCGGGGAGCTGTTTTTT. The whole variable domain, remainder taken from reference TRBV7-6 and TRBJ2-2, is GAGVSQSPRYKVTKRGQDVALRCDPISGHVSLYWYRQALGQGPEFLTYFNYEAQQDKSGLPNDRFSAERPEGSISTLTIQRTEQRDSAMYRCASSGGARGLGELFFGEGSRLTVL.

This clone has a single count. The chain employs TRBV6-1 and TRBJ1-2; TRBD1 is a possible D gene (6 bases). Germline V gene lookup returns CDR1 MNHNS and CDR2 SASEGT. The CDR3 is 13 amino acids. Trimming took 6 bases from V and 1 from J, leaving 9 bases between them. DNA of the CDR3: TGTGCCAGCAGATACAGGGATAACTATGGCTACACCTTC. Translation: CASRYRDNYGYTF.

The chain couples TRBV6-5 to TRBJ2-2; D perhaps matches TRBD2 (6 bases). V lost 0 bases, J lost 2 bases, and 7 bases lay in between. Per germline, CDR1 MNHEY and CDR2 SVGAGI. This CDR3 is built from 15 residues. This CDR3 reads CASSYSSGNTGELFF. The CDR3 DNA sequence: TGTGCCAGCAGTTACTCTAGCGGTAACACCGGGGAGCTGTTTTTT.

The chain uses TRBV5-1 and TRBJ2-7; D may be TRBD2 (5 bases). The germline V gene encodes CDR1 SGHRS and CDR2 YFSETQ. Trimming removed 4 bases from V and 6 bases from J, with 14 bases in between. There are 13 residues in the CDR3. This chain's CDR3 is CASSPRGVGEQYF. CDR3 nucleotide sequence: TGCGCCAGCAGCCCACGGGGAGTCGGCGAGCAGTACTTC.